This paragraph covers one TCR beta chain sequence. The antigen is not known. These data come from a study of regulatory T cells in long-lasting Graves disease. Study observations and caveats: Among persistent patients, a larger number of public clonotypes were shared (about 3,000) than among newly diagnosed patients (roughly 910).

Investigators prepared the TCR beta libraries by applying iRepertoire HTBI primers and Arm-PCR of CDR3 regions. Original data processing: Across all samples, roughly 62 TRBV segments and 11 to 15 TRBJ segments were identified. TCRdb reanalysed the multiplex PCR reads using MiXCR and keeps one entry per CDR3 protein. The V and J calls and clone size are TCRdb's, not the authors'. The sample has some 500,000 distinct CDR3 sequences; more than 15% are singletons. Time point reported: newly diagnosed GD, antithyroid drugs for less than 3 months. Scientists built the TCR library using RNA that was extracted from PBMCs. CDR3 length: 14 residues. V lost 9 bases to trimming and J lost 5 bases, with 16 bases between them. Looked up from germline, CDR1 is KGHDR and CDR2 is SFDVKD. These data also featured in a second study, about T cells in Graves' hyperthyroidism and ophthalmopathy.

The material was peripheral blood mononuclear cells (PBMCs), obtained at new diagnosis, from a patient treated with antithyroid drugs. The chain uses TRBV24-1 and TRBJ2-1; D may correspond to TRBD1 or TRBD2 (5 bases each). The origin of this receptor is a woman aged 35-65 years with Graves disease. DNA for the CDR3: TGTGCCACCGTTGGGGGAGTAGGACACAATGAGCAGTTCTTC. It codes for CATVGGVGHNEQFF.